The subject of this entry is one T cell receptor beta chain. Its antigen remains unknown. Profiling of TCR beta VDJ combinations and CDR3 sequences used genomic DNA as template. One entry per CDR3 protein, called by TCRdb with MiXCR from the reads. The sample has around 190,000 distinct CDR3 sequences, around 50% seen once. The V end was cut by 3 bases, the J end by 2 bases, with 11 bases between. In germline, CDR1 is SGHTA, CDR2 FQGNSA. The CDR3 loop spans 14 amino acids. These data originate in a study of CD8+CD57+ T cells in acquired aplastic anemia. The wider study: The DNA of sorted CD4+ and CD8+ cells averaged about 3 ug. General study findings and limits: Nearly 30 CD8+ CDR3 sequences were shared between patients and controls. Patient and control CD8+ Simpson's diversity was not significantly different.

Whoever was chosen for sequencing had shown CD8+CD57+ cell expansion by flow cytometry. No patient had been given any therapy when blood was sampled. The chain recombines TRBV7-2 with TRBJ2-7, with D unresolved. Sequenced material: sorted CD4+, CD8+, or CD8+CD57+ T cells (not recorded which) from PBMCs. The TCR was taken from a human donor with aplastic anemia. CDR3 residues: CASSLDFVAYEQYF. In nucleotides, the CDR3 is TGTGCCAGCAGCTTGGATTTCGTTGCCTACGAGCAGTACTTC.